A selection of T cell receptor beta chains follows, all from one sample in a study of Ad26.COV2.S vaccination and SARS-CoV-2 variants. Measured with immunoSEQ multiplex PCR; TCRdb has only the in-frame clones, and not every one. The sample shows around 450,000 clones, about nine tenths of them seen only once. Material: peripheral blood, obtained in a trial of Ad26.COV2.S vaccine versus placebo. Source of these receptors: a person between 18 and 65 years old who received the Ad26.COV2.S COVID-19 vaccine or a placebo. Each CDR3 is given with its conserved first and last residue. Fields, in order: D gene, clone size, V gene, J gene, CDR3 DNA, CDR3 protein. The D gene is left open where the match is weak. Clone sizes are given selectively: once, few, many, or a class where the clone is expanded.

D gene: -; clone size: -; V gene: TRBV9; J gene: TRBJ2-1; CDR3 DNA: TGTGCCAGCAGCGTAGCAGGGAGAGGGACCTACAATGAGCAGTTCTTC; CDR3 protein: CASSVAGRGTYNEQFF
D gene: TRBD2; clone size: -; V gene: TRBV29-1; J gene: TRBJ2-1; CDR3 DNA: TGCAGCGTTATTGACCCCCTAGCGGGAGGGTCCTACAATGAGCAGTTCTTC; CDR3 protein: CSVIDPLAGGSYNEQFF
D gene: -; clone size: -; V gene: TRBV4-2; J gene: TRBJ2-1; CDR3 DNA: TGTGCCAGCAGCCAAGAAGCATACGGCTATGAGCAGTTCTTC; CDR3 protein: CASSQEAYGYEQFF
D gene: -; clone size: -; V gene: TRBV15; J gene: TRBJ2-3; CDR3 DNA: TGTGCCACCAGCAGAGCCCAGCGGGCCCGCTGCACAGATACGCAGTATTTT; CDR3 protein: CATSRAQRARCTDTQYF
D gene: -; clone size: -; V gene: TRBV4-3; J gene: TRBJ2-3; CDR3 DNA: TGCGCCAGCAGCCAAGGGAGGGGTGGCACTGGGTATACGCAGTATTTT; CDR3 protein: CASSQGRGGTGYTQYF
D gene: TRBD1; clone size: -; V gene: TRBV30; J gene: TRBJ2-1; CDR3 DNA: TGTGCCTGGAGTCGGACAGGGAGGATTGATGAGCAGTTCTTC; CDR3 protein: CAWSRTGRIDEQFF
D gene: TRBD1; clone size: -; V gene: TRBV11-2; J gene: TRBJ2-2; CDR3 DNA: TGTGCCAGCAGCATGGGACAGGGACGCACCGGGGAGCTGTTTTTT; CDR3 protein: CASSMGQGRTGELFF
D gene: -; clone size: once; V gene: TRBV7-2; J gene: TRBJ1-2; CDR3 DNA: TGTGCCAGCAGCGCCTATCTTCGGGCGCGTGGCTACACCTTC; CDR3 protein: CASSAYLRARGYTF
D gene: -; clone size: once; V gene: TRBV4-1; J gene: TRBJ2-2; CDR3 DNA: TGCGCCAGCAGTGAGGGGGGGGCTGGTGGGGAGCTGTTTTTT; CDR3 protein: CASSEGGAGGELFF
D gene: -; clone size: -; V gene: TRBV19; J gene: TRBJ1-1; CDR3 DNA: TGTGCCAGTAGTCGATCCAACACTGAAGCTTTCTTT; CDR3 protein: CASSRSNTEAFF
D gene: TRBD1; clone size: -; V gene: TRBV5-1; J gene: TRBJ1-1; CDR3 DNA: TGCGCCAGCAGCTTGGCGGGACAGTTAGACACTGAAGCTTTCTTT; CDR3 protein: CASSLAGQLDTEAFF
D gene: TRBD1; clone size: -; V gene: TRBV6-2/TRBV6-3; J gene: TRBJ2-6; CDR3 DNA: TGTGCCAGCAGTTGGTGGACAGGGCCTGGGGCCAACGTCCTGACTTTC; CDR3 protein: CASSWWTGPGANVLTF
D gene: TRBD1; clone size: -; V gene: TRBV7-8; J gene: TRBJ2-7; CDR3 DNA: TGTGCCAGCAGCTTAACGAGGACAGGATTTTCCTACGAGCAGTACTTC; CDR3 protein: CASSLTRTGFSYEQYF
D gene: -; clone size: -; V gene: TRBV10-3; J gene: TRBJ2-1; CDR3 DNA: TGTGCCATCAGAGGGACGGAGGGCTCCAATGAGCAGTTCTTC; CDR3 protein: CAIRGTEGSNEQFF
D gene: -; clone size: -; V gene: TRBV25-1; J gene: TRBJ2-1; CDR3 DNA: TGTGCCAGCAGTGAGCGCAATGAGCAGTTCTTC; CDR3 protein: CASSERNEQFF
D gene: -; clone size: once; V gene: TRBV19; J gene: TRBJ2-7; CDR3 DNA: TGTGCCAGTCTTAACCGGACAGACTACGAGCAGTACTTC; CDR3 protein: CASLNRTDYEQYF
D gene: -; clone size: -; V gene: TRBV6-6; J gene: TRBJ1-1; CDR3 DNA: TGTGCCAGCAATTCGGTCACTGAAGCTTTCTTT; CDR3 protein: CASNSVTEAFF
D gene: -; clone size: -; V gene: TRBV11-1; J gene: TRBJ1-3; CDR3 DNA: TGTGCCAGCAGCACCGACAGTAATGGAAACACCATATATTTT; CDR3 protein: CASSTDSNGNTIYF
D gene: -; clone size: -; V gene: TRBV11-2; J gene: TRBJ2-1; CDR3 DNA: TGTGCCAGCAGCTTATACAGCGTCAGCTCCTACAATGAGCAGTTCTTC; CDR3 protein: CASSLYSVSSYNEQFF
D gene: TRBD2; clone size: -; V gene: TRBV7-8; J gene: TRBJ2-1; CDR3 DNA: TGTGCCAGCAGCCGCGCGACTAGCGGGACTTCCTACAATGAGCAGTTCTTC; CDR3 protein: CASSRATSGTSYNEQFF
D gene: -; clone size: -; V gene: TRBV6-6; J gene: TRBJ1-6; CDR3 DNA: TGTGCCAGCAGTTACAGGGCGGAAGCCGCCCTCCACTTT; CDR3 protein: CASSYRAEAALHF
D gene: -; clone size: -; V gene: TRBV3-1/TRBV3-2; J gene: TRBJ2-7; CDR3 DNA: TGTGCCAGCAGCCAAGAAGCCACGAGCTCCTACGAGCAGTACTTC; CDR3 protein: CASSQEATSSYEQYF
D gene: -; clone size: -; V gene: TRBV10-2; J gene: TRBJ2-2; CDR3 DNA: TGCGCCAGCAGTACGGGGACCGGGGAGCTGTTTTTT; CDR3 protein: CASSTGTGELFF
D gene: -; clone size: -; V gene: TRBV27; J gene: TRBJ2-5; CDR3 DNA: TGTGCCAGCAGTCCTGACTCACGGTACCAAGAGACCCAGTACTTC; CDR3 protein: CASSPDSRYQETQYF
D gene: TRBD2; clone size: -; V gene: TRBV6-2/TRBV6-3; J gene: TRBJ2-2; CDR3 DNA: TGTGCCAGCAGTTTACTAGCGGGAGCGGTCGGGGAGCTGTTTTTT; CDR3 protein: CASSLLAGAVGELFF
D gene: -; clone size: -; V gene: TRBV3-1/TRBV3-2; J gene: TRBJ2-5; CDR3 DNA: TGTGCCAGCAGCCAAGACTTCCGGGGAGAGACCCAGTACTTC; CDR3 protein: CASSQDFRGETQYF
D gene: -; clone size: -; V gene: TRBV11-3; J gene: TRBJ1-1; CDR3 DNA: TGTGCCAGCAGCTTAGGAAGTTCGCACACTGAAGCTTTCTTT; CDR3 protein: CASSLGSSHTEAFF
D gene: TRBD2; clone size: -; V gene: TRBV14; J gene: TRBJ2-5; CDR3 DNA: TGTGCCAGCGGCAGGAGCGGGACCGGGTGGGAGACCCAGTACTTC; CDR3 protein: CASGRSGTGWETQYF
D gene: -; clone size: -; V gene: TRBV7-2; J gene: TRBJ2-7; CDR3 DNA: TGTGCCAGCAGATCTACCTCCAAACTTTACGAGCAGTACTTC; CDR3 protein: CASRSTSKLYEQYF
D gene: -; clone size: -; V gene: TRBV19; J gene: TRBJ2-1; CDR3 DNA: TGTGCCAGTTCACCCCAGGGGATTGGAGGGAGGGTTTGGTACAATGAGCAGTTCTTC; CDR3 protein: CASSPQGIGGRVWYNEQFF
D gene: -; clone size: -; V gene: TRBV5-8; J gene: TRBJ2-2; CDR3 DNA: TGTGCCAGCAGCTTGGTAGTTGGGGCCGGGGAGCTGTTTTTT; CDR3 protein: CASSLVVGAGELFF
D gene: -; clone size: -; V gene: TRBV9; J gene: TRBJ2-3; CDR3 DNA: TGTGCCAGCAGCGTTTCAGGGGCTTCCCTATTCACAGATACGCAGTATTTT; CDR3 protein: CASSVSGASLFTDTQYF
D gene: -; clone size: -; V gene: TRBV12-3/TRBV12-4; J gene: TRBJ1-2; CDR3 DNA: TGTGCCAGCAGTTTATCCGCGTATGGCTACACCTTC; CDR3 protein: CASSLSAYGYTF
D gene: -; clone size: -; V gene: TRBV7-9; J gene: TRBJ1-5; CDR3 DNA: TGTGCCAGCAGCTTAGGAGGAGGGGCAAGCAGCAATCAGCCCCAGCATTTT; CDR3 protein: CASSLGGGASSNQPQHF
D gene: TRBD2; clone size: -; V gene: TRBV5-1; J gene: TRBJ2-1; CDR3 DNA: TGCGCCAGCAGCTACATCGAGCGGGAGACCGATGAGCAGTTCTTC; CDR3 protein: CASSYIERETDEQFF
D gene: -; clone size: once; V gene: TRBV4-1; J gene: TRBJ2-7; CDR3 DNA: TGCGCCAGCAGCCAAGGTCCTCAGATGCTTAACGAGCAGTACTTC; CDR3 protein: CASSQGPQMLNEQYF
D gene: -; clone size: once; V gene: TRBV19; J gene: TRBJ2-5; CDR3 DNA: TGTGCCAGTAGTGGCGCGGGGGCTGAGACCCAGTACTTC; CDR3 protein: CASSGAGAETQYF
D gene: -; clone size: -; V gene: TRBV11-2; J gene: TRBJ2-1; CDR3 DNA: TGTGCCAGCAGCTTAGGTTCTTCGGGCTACATGGGGAATGAGCAGTTCTTC; CDR3 protein: CASSLGSSGYMGNEQFF
D gene: TRBD2; clone size: -; V gene: TRBV27; J gene: TRBJ2-3; CDR3 DNA: TGTGCCAGCAGTCTGCCGGGACTAGCGAACACAGATACGCAGTATTTT; CDR3 protein: CASSLPGLANTDTQYF
D gene: -; clone size: -; V gene: TRBV7-9; J gene: TRBJ2-7; CDR3 DNA: TGTGCCAGCAGCTCCCCCAGACAGGTCTCCTACGAGCAGTACTTC; CDR3 protein: CASSSPRQVSYEQYF
D gene: -; clone size: once; V gene: TRBV19; J gene: TRBJ1-1; CDR3 DNA: TGTGCCAGTAGTATAATTGGCAGGGGCAAGACTGAAGCTTTCTTT; CDR3 protein: CASSIIGRGKTEAFF
D gene: -; clone size: few; V gene: TRBV6-5; J gene: TRBJ2-7; CDR3 DNA: TGTGCCAGCAGTTACTCGAATGGGGGCGAGCAGTACTTC; CDR3 protein: CASSYSNGGEQYF
D gene: TRBD1; clone size: -; V gene: TRBV3-1/TRBV3-2; J gene: TRBJ1-2; CDR3 DNA: TGTGCCAGCACCGCTGAGGGGGCGTATGGCTACACCTTC; CDR3 protein: CASTAEGAYGYTF
D gene: TRBD2; clone size: -; V gene: TRBV7-2; J gene: TRBJ2-3; CDR3 DNA: TGTGCCAGCAGCTTAAGCGGGAGCCCTCGGATAGATACGCAGTATTTT; CDR3 protein: CASSLSGSPRIDTQYF
D gene: TRBD2; clone size: -; V gene: TRBV28; J gene: TRBJ2-7; CDR3 DNA: TGTGCCAGCAGTACTAGCGGGAGGGCCGGTGACGAGCAGTACTTC; CDR3 protein: CASSTSGRAGDEQYF
D gene: -; clone size: -; V gene: TRBV5-1; J gene: TRBJ2-7; CDR3 DNA: TGCGCCAGCAGCTTCATGCAGGGAGCCTACGAGCAGTACTTC; CDR3 protein: CASSFMQGAYEQYF
D gene: -; clone size: -; V gene: TRBV2; J gene: TRBJ2-7; CDR3 DNA: TGTGCCAGCAGTGAAGCGGGGTTCCTAGCGACGATATTCTCCTACGAGCAGTACTTC; CDR3 protein: CASSEAGFLATIFSYEQYF